These 24 T cell receptor beta chains came from one sample sequenced in a study of blood T cell repertoires in COVID-19. Only in-frame clones appear in the TCRdb table, and some are missing; sequencing was by immunoSEQ multiplex PCR. In the table there are about 370,000 clones, roughly nine tenths of which are singletons. The sequenced sample consisted of PBMCs or T cells enriched from blood (not recorded which). Source of these receptors: a woman aged 40 to 50 who had been exposed to COVID-19.

The chain links TRBV27 to TRBJ2-5, with D possibly TRBD2 on 6 matching bases. This CDR3 is built from 16 residues. Germline CDR1 is MNHEY and CDR2 is SMNVEV (reference sequence). V gave up 0 bases and J gave up 5 bases, with 16 bases separating them. The CDR3 loop is CASSLSGTVYLETQYF. In nucleotides, the CDR3 is TGTGCCAGCAGTTTATCCGGGACTGTGTATTTGGAGACCCAGTACTTC.

The V call is TRBV2, the J call TRBJ1-1, with 8 bases that match TRBD1. The CDR3 loop spans 13 amino acids. With V trimmed by 4 bases and J by 4 bases, 2 bases remained unmatched. Looked up from germline, CDR1 is SNHLY and CDR2 is FYNNEI. The CDR3 loop is CASSGTGITEAFF. The CDR3 DNA sequence: TGTGCCAGCAGTGGGACAGGGATCACTGAAGCTTTCTTT.

This clone was recorded once. V gene TRBV27 combines with J gene TRBJ2-4, with D maybe TRBD1 (5 bases). V dropped 2 bases and J dropped 2 bases, with 13 bases sitting between them. Germline V CDR1 and CDR2: MNHEY, SMNVEV (reference sequence). This CDR3 spans 16 amino acids. The CDR3, as DNA: TGTGCCAGCAGTTTAAGCGCCAGGGCTCCCAAAAACATTCAGTACTTC. Protein: CASSLSARAPKNIQYF.

This chain uses TRBV5-6 with TRBJ2-3; TRBD2 matches at 7 bases. CDR1 SGHDT and CDR2 YYEEEE come from the germline V gene. Trimming cost V 4 bases and J 5 bases; bases outside gene matches: 10. The CDR3 is made up of 15 amino acids. CDR3 amino acids: CASSEIAGVGDTQYF. The CDR3 DNA reads TGTGCCAGCAGCGAAATAGCGGGCGTGGGAGATACGCAGTATTTT.

This chain connects TRBV11-2 to TRBJ1-1; 7 nucleotides align to TRBD1. CDR1 is SGHAT, CDR2 FQNNGV, per germline. The CDR3 is 14 amino acids. Unmatched junction bases numbered 3, after V lost 5 bases and J lost 0 bases. The CDR3 spells CASSQDRVNTEAFF. Written as DNA, the CDR3 is TGTGCCAGCAGCCAAGACAGGGTGAACACTGAAGCTTTCTTT.

This rearrangement joins TRBV10-3 to TRBJ1-1; 9 positions agree with TRBD1. The CDR3 sequence is 17 residues long. V gave up 8 bases and J gave up 0 bases; unmatched junction bases: 13. Germline-derived CDR1 and CDR2 are ENHRY and SYGVKD. The CDR3 bases are TGTGCCATCTCCGGCCCGGACAGGGGAGCGGTGAACACTGAAGCTTTCTTT. This gives the protein CAISGPDRGAVNTEAFF.

The V gene is TRBV30, the J gene TRBJ1-6, with TRBD1 identical over 7 bases. This CDR3 contains 15 residues. Per the germline V gene, CDR1 is GTSNPN and CDR2 is SVGIG (reference sequence). The J segment lost 4 bases and the V segment lost 4 bases, leaving 7 bases of the junction unmatched. DNA of the CDR3: TGTGCCTGGACGGGGACAGAGACTTATAATTCACCCCTCCACTTT. It translates to CAWTGTETYNSPLHF.

V gene TRBV19 combines with J gene TRBJ2-3; TRBD2 matches 8 bases. The CDR3 loop spans 16 amino acids. J was trimmed by 1 base and V by 5 bases; bases with no gene match: 8. Germline V CDR1 and CDR2: LNHDA, SQIVND (reference sequence). CDR3 region: CASSSREGGGTDTQYF. CDR3 coding DNA: TGTGCCAGTAGTTCCCGGGAGGGAGGGGGCACAGATACGCAGTATTTT.

The chain carries TRBV19 and TRBJ2-1; 9 nucleotides line up with TRBD1. The J segment lost 4 bases and the V segment lost 6 bases, leaving 13 bases of the junction unmatched. The CDR3 sequence is 17 residues long. CDR1 is LNHDA, CDR2 SQIVND, per germline (reference sequence). The CDR3 region is CASRTMSSGQGYNEQFF. CDR3 DNA: TGTGCCAGTAGGACGATGTCTTCGGGACAGGGATACAATGAGCAGTTCTTC.

J is TRBJ2-2 and V is TRBV10-1, with 7 positions matching TRBD1. Germline V CDR1 and CDR2: WNHNN, SYGVQD (reference sequence). J gave up 0 bases and V 2 bases, and 3 bases lay outside the gene matches. The CDR3 covers 16 residues. The DNA of the CDR3 is TGCGCCAGCAGTGAGACCGGGACAGCGAACACCGGGGAGCTGTTTTTT. This gives the protein CASSETGTANTGELFF.

The genes are TRBV9 and TRBJ2-1; D might be TRBD2 (6 bases). The CDR3 is 15 residues long. V lost 3 bases and J 5 bases, leaving 15 bases between the germline ends. Germline V CDR1 and CDR2: SGDLS, YYNGEE. CDR3 bases: TGTGCCAGCAGCGCTTCAGGGACTGTTAACAATGAGCAGTTCTTC. This translates into CASSASGTVNNEQFF.

The chain carries TRBV9 and TRBJ1-1; TRBD1 agrees at 10 bases. Germline loops: CDR1 SGDLS, CDR2 YYNGEE. Unmatched junction bases numbered 15, after V lost 3 bases and J lost 1 base. This CDR3 has 19 residues. CDR3 sequence: CASSAHGTGVLSSNTEAFF. CDR3 nucleotides: TGTGCCAGCAGCGCCCACGGGACAGGGGTCCTCTCTTCGAACACTGAAGCTTTCTTT.

The chain couples TRBV24-1 to TRBJ1-2, with a weak D call TRBD1 (5 bases). With 6 bases removed from V and 3 bases from J, the gap between germline ends came to 10 bases. Germline values: CDR1 KGHDR, CDR2 SFDVKD. The CDR3 totals 13 residues. In nucleotides, the CDR3 is TGTGCCACCAGTAAAGGGGTTGACTATGGCTACACCTTC. It yields the protein CATSKGVDYGYTF.

This chain connects TRBV6-6 to TRBJ1-2; 7 positions agree with TRBD1. CDR3 size: 13 residues. With V trimmed by 1 base and J by 6 bases, 2 bases remained unmatched. The germline gives CDR1 MNHNY, CDR2 SVGAGI (reference sequence). The CDR3 DNA reads as TGTGCCAGCAGTTACTGGCAGGGGGATGGCTACACCTTC. Translating gives CASSYWQGDGYTF.

The rearrangement joins TRBV3-1 (or the pseudogene TRBV3-2) to TRBJ2-3, with TRBD2 matching over 9 bases. Germline-derived CDR1 and CDR2 are LGHDT and YNNKEL (reference sequence). The CDR3 is 18 amino acids. Trimming took 0 bases from V and 0 from J; bases not matched to a gene: 7. The CDR3 spells CASSQDFLAGTSTDTQYF. The DNA for the CDR3 is TGTGCCAGCAGCCAAGACTTCCTAGCGGGGACTAGCACAGATACGCAGTATTTT.

The rearrangement joins TRBV9 to TRBJ1-1; 7 bases agree with TRBD1. Unmatched junction bases numbered 17, after V lost 4 bases and J lost 8 bases. The CDR3 contains 16 residues. The germline gives CDR1 SGDLS, CDR2 YYNGEE. The CDR3 nucleotides read TGTGCCAGCAGCCCCCAGGGGACAGCATTCCCCATAGAAGCTTTCTTT. Its protein is CASSPQGTAFPIEAFF.

The chain has TRBV27 and TRBJ2-7; a weak D match, TRBD1 (6 bases). Germline V CDR1 and CDR2: MNHEY, SMNVEV (reference sequence). Trimming stripped 2 bases from V and 6 bases from J, with 11 bases between. This CDR3 comprises 13 residues. The CDR3 region has the DNA TGTGCCAGCAGTTTAGGGACATCGACCGAGCAGTACTTC. Residues: CASSLGTSTEQYF.

V gene TRBV7-2 combines with J gene TRBJ1-1; no reliable D call. CDR3 size: 15 residues. CDR1 is SGHTA, CDR2 FQGNSA, per germline. Trimming removed 1 base at V and 1 base at J, with 10 bases between. Here the CDR3 reads CASSLGSGSNTEAFF. In DNA form, the CDR3 reads TGTGCCAGCAGCTTAGGGTCAGGATCGAACACTGAAGCTTTCTTT.

This chain connects TRBV3-1 (or the pseudogene TRBV3-2) to TRBJ1-2; maybe TRBD1 (5 bases). The CDR3 is 11 residues long. CDR1 and CDR2 (germline): LGHDT, YNNKEL (reference sequence). Trimming stripped 8 bases from V and 7 bases from J, with 11 bases between. The CDR3 DNA is TGTGCCAGCTCTTCGGGGGGTGGCTACACCTTC. It yields the protein CASSSGGGYTF.

This sequence joins TRBV2 and TRBJ1-3, with D unclear. The CDR3 contains 14 residues. The V gene lost 4 bases and the J gene lost 1 base, with 8 bases spanning the gap. CDR1 is SNHLY, CDR2 FYNNEI, per germline. The CDR3 is CASSVLGSGNTIYF. The CDR3 DNA is TGTGCCAGCAGTGTACTAGGTTCTGGAAACACCATATATTTT.

This clone has only one observation. The chain links TRBV29-1 to TRBJ1-2, with D unresolved. The CDR3 runs 12 residues. Deletions cut 5 bases from V and 3 bases from J, with 10 bases between. Germline-derived CDR1 and CDR2 are SQVTM and ANQGSEA. In nucleotides, the CDR3 is TGCAGCGTTCAACGGGGAGACTATGGCTACACCTTC. Its protein product is CSVQRGDYGYTF.

V and J are TRBV4-3 and TRBJ1-4, with a possible D match to TRBD1 (5 bases). CDR3 length: 17 amino acids. Germline CDR1 LGHNA, CDR2 YSLEER. V was shortened by 0 bases and J by 7 bases, with 18 bases between the two germline ends. The CDR3 nucleotides read TGCGCCAGCAGCCAAGATGGGGGACTTCCCGGTAGTGAAAAACTGTTTTTT. This translates into CASSQDGGLPGSEKLFF.

V usage is TRBV19 and J usage is TRBJ1-1, with D possibly being TRBD1 (5 bases). CDR3 length equals 13 residues. Germline CDR1 is LNHDA and CDR2 is SQIVND (reference sequence). The V end was cut by 1 base, the J end by 3 bases, with 6 bases between. CDR3 nucleotides: TGTGCCAGTAGTATAGCCAGGGACACTGAAGCTTTCTTT. It yields the protein CASSIARDTEAFF. Based on the CDR3 plus reference TRBV19 and TRBJ1-1, the full variable domain is DGGITQSPKYLFRKEGQNVTLSCEQNLNHDAMYWYRQDPGQGLRLIYYSQIVNDFQKGDIAEGYSVSREKKESFPLTVTSAQKNPTAFYLCASSIARDTEAFFGQGTRLTVV.

The rearrangement uses TRBV11-3 and TRBJ1-6, with D possibly being TRBD1 (6 bases). V shed 2 bases and J shed 2 bases, with 19 bases lying between them. CDR1 is SGHNT and CDR2 is YENEEA in the germline V gene. The CDR3 loop spans 19 amino acids. CDR3 loop: CASSLWTDAIVTYNSPLHF. CDR3 DNA sequence: TGTGCCAGCAGCTTATGGACAGACGCCATAGTTACCTATAATTCACCCCTCCACTTT.